The sequence of this TCR beta chain was determined in a study of blood T cell repertoires in COVID-19. Study-level background: The samples span acute and convalescent COVID-19 from the United States, Italy and Spain. PBMCs, B-cell-depleted T cells, or T cells were the source of the cDNA or gDNA that made up the material.

In the authors' methods: Reference gene primers were amplified, and this amplification served to estimate nucleated cell counts. Using immunoSEQ multiplex PCR, the repertoire was profiled, and TCRdb retains in-frame clones only, with some absent. For V, J and clone size, that table is used; D and trimming come from the DNA. The sample contains some 140,000 clones, roughly 80% of which appear only once. This CDR3 comprises 14 residues. The V and J ends lost 3 bases and 0 bases respectively, with 8 bases between them. Germline V CDR1 and CDR2: LNHNV, YYDKDF (reference sequence). Source material: peripheral blood. The source of this sequence is a man older than 75 with acute or convalescent COVID-19. The gene calls are TRBV15 and TRBJ2-5; possible D gene TRBD1, 5 bases. This chain's CDR3 is CATSRDKNQETQYF. CDR3 nucleotides: TGTGCCACCAGCAGGGACAAGAACCAAGAGACCCAGTACTTC.